This T cell receptor beta chain was captured in a study of cytomegalovirus exposure and HLA in healthy donors. Whole-study context: Early on, a data release was issued that held roughly 80 million unique TCRs from HLA-typed donors. Study findings and constraints: There was a cluster of highly shared sequence variants that was likely a sequencing artifact. Later, an analysis found that common viral pathogens appeared to be linked with several of the most significant clusters. In a later analysis, productive TCRs from donors in an Asian-associated ancestry cluster reportedly carried fewer N-insertions than the cohort mean.

Concerning this clone itself: The antigen is undetermined.

The CDR3 sequence is 14 residues long. CDR1 is LNHDA, CDR2 SQIVND, per germline (reference sequence). V shed 6 bases, J shed 4 bases, and the junction held 3 bases outside the gene matches. The study ran its PCR with 60 Vbeta and 13 Jbeta primers. Method: immunoSEQ multiplex PCR; TCRdb's copy keeps in-frame clones and lacks some. In the table there are 100,000 to 140,000 clones, approximately 80% of which are singletons. Sequences were obtained from PBMCs. The chain carries TRBV19 and TRBJ2-2; 9 bases match TRBD1. This receptor was taken from a male donor in good health and CMV-seronegative. CDR3 nucleotide sequence: TGTGCCAGTAGCGGGACAGGGCCCACCGGGGAGCTGTTTTTT. Protein sequence: CASSGTGPTGELFF.